This is a list of T cell receptor beta chains from one sample in a study of T cell changes during pregnancy in multiple sclerosis. The data were produced by immunoSEQ multiplex PCR, yet TCRdb's version contains in-frame clones alone and is incomplete. The repertoire has fewer than 140,000 clones, roughly nine tenths of them found once; the top ten carry 1.6%. The specimen was peripheral blood, collected before pregnancy. The receptors derive from a female donor with multiple sclerosis, enrolled in a pregnancy study. CDR3s include the opening cysteine and the closing phenylalanine or tryptophan. The D gene is left open where the match is weak. Clone size, where shown, is once, few, many, or a class for clones that have expanded.

v_gene	abundance	j_gene	d_gene	CDR3aa	CDR3nt
TRBV15	.	TRBJ2-4	.	CATSRGAQDTKNIQYF	TGTGCCACCAGCAGAGGTGCTCAGGATACCAAAAACATTCAGTACTTC
TRBV6-5	.	TRBJ1-2	TRBD1	CASSYSTGGNYGYTF	TGTGCCAGCAGTTACTCCACAGGGGGGAACTATGGCTACACCTTC
TRBV7-9	.	TRBJ2-2	.	CASSLTRDTGELFF	TGTGCCAGCAGCTTAACTCGAGACACCGGGGAGCTGTTTTTT
TRBV4-1	once	TRBJ1-1	TRBD1	CASSLRTGLNTEAFF	TGCGCCAGCAGCCTCCGGACAGGGCTGAACACTGAAGCTTTCTTT
TRBV19	.	TRBJ2-7	TRBD1	CASSFGTVSYEQYF	TGTGCCAGTAGTTTCGGGACAGTCTCCTACGAGCAGTACTTC
TRBV5-1	once	TRBJ1-5	TRBD1	CASSPEQGNQPQHF	TGCGCCAGCAGCCCGGAACAGGGGAATCAGCCCCAGCATTTT
TRBV11-3	once	TRBJ2-1	TRBD2	CASSLKGTSYNEQFF	TGTGCCAGCAGCTTAAAAGGGACTAGTTACAATGAGCAGTTCTTC
TRBV2	.	TRBJ2-7	.	CASRGSQSSYEQYF	TGTGCCAGCCGCGGAAGCCAGAGCTCCTACGAGCAGTACTTC
TRBV27	.	TRBJ1-5	.	CASSWQGINQPQHF	TGTGCCAGCAGTTGGCAGGGGATCAATCAGCCCCAGCATTTT
TRBV19	.	TRBJ2-5	.	CASSNQETQYF	TGTGCCAGTAGCAATCAAGAGACCCAGTACTTC
TRBV4-1	.	TRBJ2-3	.	CASSYAGTSTDTQYF	TGCGCCAGCAGCTATGCGGGAACTAGCACAGATACGCAGTATTTT
TRBV9	.	TRBJ2-5	.	CASSPDRGLQETQYF	TGTGCCAGCAGCCCCGACAGGGGACTACAAGAGACCCAGTACTTC
TRBV7-3	.	TRBJ2-2	TRBD1	CASSPGPRGQGPGELFF	TGTGCCAGCAGTCCAGGTCCCCGAGGACAGGGACCCGGGGAGCTGTTTTTT
TRBV19	.	TRBJ2-1	TRBD2	CASSRTSGRWANNEQFF	TGTGCCAGTAGTCGGACTAGCGGGAGATGGGCTAACAATGAGCAGTTCTTC
TRBV6-1	few	TRBJ2-5	TRBD2	CASSEVAGGSETQYF	TGTGCCAGCAGTGAAGTAGCGGGAGGATCGGAGACCCAGTACTTC
TRBV27	.	TRBJ2-1	.	CASNPGVGEQFF	TGTGCCAGCAACCCAGGGGTTGGGGAGCAGTTCTTC
TRBV25-1	.	TRBJ1-2	.	CASSARGNYGYTF	TGTGCCAGCAGTGCAAGAGGGAACTATGGCTACACCTTC
TRBV19	.	TRBJ1-2	TRBD1	CASSGDSQHGYTF	TGTGCCAGTAGTGGGGACAGCCAACATGGCTACACCTTC
TRBV5-4	.	TRBJ2-7	.	CASSLGRGQYEQYF	TGTGCCAGCAGCTTGGGGCGGGGACAGTACGAGCAGTACTTC
TRBV5-4	.	TRBJ2-3	TRBD1	CASSWDRDREDTQYF	TGTGCCAGCAGCTGGGACCGGGACAGGGAGGATACGCAGTATTTT
TRBV9	few	TRBJ2-5	TRBD2	CASSAGLGIETQYF	TGTGCCAGCAGCGCGGGACTAGGCATAGAGACCCAGTACTTC
TRBV23-1	.	TRBJ2-5	TRBD2	CASHGLAGGPVGETQYF	TGCGCCAGCCATGGACTAGCGGGAGGGCCCGTCGGGGAGACCCAGTACTTC
TRBV7-9	.	TRBJ1-3	.	CASSLQQGSGNTIYF	TGTGCCAGCAGCCTACAACAGGGCTCTGGAAACACCATATATTTT
TRBV7-2	.	TRBJ2-7	.	CASSSVSGAYEQYF	TGTGCCAGCAGCTCCGTAAGCGGAGCCTACGAGCAGTACTTC
TRBV7-2	.	TRBJ2-7	TRBD2	CASSLDGTSGRAYYF	TGTGCCAGCAGCTTAGACGGGACTAGCGGGAGGGCCTACTACTTC
TRBV10-3	.	TRBJ1-2	TRBD1	CAISESDRGNYGYTF	TGTGCCATCAGTGAGTCAGACAGGGGGAACTATGGCTACACCTTC
TRBV15	.	TRBJ2-3	TRBD2	CATSRGRRTSGGAGSDTQYF	TGTGCCACCAGCAGAGGGCGAAGGACTAGCGGGGGGGCAGGGTCAGATACGCAGTATTTT
TRBV5-4	.	TRBJ2-7	.	CASSLAGGSGSYEQYF	TGTGCCAGCAGCTTGGCCGGCGGCAGCGGCTCTTACGAGCAGTACTTC
TRBV11-2	.	TRBJ1-2	TRBD1	CASSSKLGQVLWGYTF	TGTGCCAGCAGCTCGAAGCTAGGACAGGTTCTGTGGGGCTACACCTTC
TRBV29-1	.	TRBJ1-1	.	CSAGRPQTEAFF	TGCAGCGCAGGGCGGCCCCAGACTGAAGCTTTCTTT
TRBV5-1	.	TRBJ2-1	TRBD2	CASSSGLAGGNEQFF	TGCGCCAGCAGCTCGGGACTAGCGGGAGGCAATGAGCAGTTCTTC